This T cell receptor (beta chain) was sequenced in a study of PD-1 blockade in classical Hodgkin lymphoma. This CDR3 region has 13 residues. V lost 4 bases to trimming and J lost 3 bases, with 10 bases between them. The germline V gene encodes CDR1 MNHNS and CDR2 SASEGT. This clone came up once. Documented time point: cycle 4 day 1 (C4D1), after less than 7 weeks of nivolumab. Every patient relapsed after autologous stem cell transplantation, and brentuximab vedotin exposure varied. This table comes from immunoSEQ multiplex PCR, and its TCRdb copy is limited to in-frame clones, with some not included. The data hold under 130,000 clones, with approximately 89% observed a single time.

Here the sequenced sample was peripheral blood mononuclear cells (PBMCs), taken before the fourth cycle of nivolumab. The chain is built from TRBV6-1 and TRBJ2-7; possible D gene TRBD2, 6 bases. The clonotype was recovered from a human donor with classical Hodgkin lymphoma. The CDR3 spells CASSGDFGYEQYF. CDR3 sequence (DNA): TGTGCCAGCAGTGGGGACTTTGGCTACGAGCAGTACTTC.